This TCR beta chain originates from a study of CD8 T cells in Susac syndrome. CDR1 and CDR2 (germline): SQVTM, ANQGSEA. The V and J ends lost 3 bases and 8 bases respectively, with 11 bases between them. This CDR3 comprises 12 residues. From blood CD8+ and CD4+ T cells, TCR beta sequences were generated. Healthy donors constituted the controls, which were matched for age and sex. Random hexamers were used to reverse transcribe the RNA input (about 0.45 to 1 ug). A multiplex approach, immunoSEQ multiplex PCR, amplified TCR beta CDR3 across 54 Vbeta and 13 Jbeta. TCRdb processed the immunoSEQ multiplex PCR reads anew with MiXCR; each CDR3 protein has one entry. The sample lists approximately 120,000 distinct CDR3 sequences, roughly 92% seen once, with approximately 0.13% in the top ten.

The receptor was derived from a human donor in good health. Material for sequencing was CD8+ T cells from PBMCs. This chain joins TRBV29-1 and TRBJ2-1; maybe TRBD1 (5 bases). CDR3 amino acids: CSVEMTAHEQFF. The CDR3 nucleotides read TGCAGCGTTGAGATGACAGCCCATGAGCAGTTCTTC.